A selection of T cell receptor beta chains follows, all from one sample in a study of early T cells in non-severe SARS-CoV-2 infection. MiXCR was run by TCRdb on the 5' RACE reads, yielding one entry per CDR3 protein. The sample has about 60,000 distinct CDR3 sequences; 15% are singletons. This sample comprised whole blood, obtained at baseline. The receptors were gathered from an adult who was a healthcare worker with PCR-confirmed SARS-CoV-2 infection or an uninfected control (not recorded which). The CDR3 runs from the conserved cysteine through the conserved F or W. Each record gives: V gene, J gene, clone size, D gene, CDR3 DNA, CDR3 protein. A D gene is named only where the DNA matches it firmly. The size entry is marked missing in some rows and otherwise reads once, few, many or a size class.

V: TRBV6-6; J: TRBJ1-4; size: -; D: -; DNA: TGTGCCAGCAGTTTGACGGAGGGGGGGGAAAAACTGTTTTTT; CDR3: CASSLTEGGEKLFF
V: TRBV20-1; J: TRBJ2-7; size: few; D: -; DNA: TGCAGTGCCTCAAGGACCGCTTCCTACGAGCAGTACTTC; CDR3: CSASRTASYEQYF
V: TRBV30; J: TRBJ1-6; size: many; D: -; DNA: TGTGCCTGGAGTGAGAGCCGGAATTCACCCCTCCACTTT; CDR3: CAWSESRNSPLHF
V: TRBV28; J: TRBJ1-2; size: many; D: -; DNA: TGTGCCAGCAGTTTAACAGGGTCCCTCTATGGCTACACCTTC; CDR3: CASSLTGSLYGYTF
V: TRBV2; J: TRBJ1-5; size: -; D: -; DNA: TGTGCCAGCAGTGAAAGTGTTAGGTCTCAGCCCCAGCATTTT; CDR3: CASSESVRSQPQHF
V: TRBV4-1; J: TRBJ2-3; size: few; D: -; DNA: TGCGCCAGCAGCCAAGGGAGAGGCGGGTCCCGGGATACGCAGTATTTT; CDR3: CASSQGRGGSRDTQYF
V: TRBV3-1; J: TRBJ2-7; size: -; D: -; DNA: TGTGCCAGCAGCCGATCCCACGAGCAGTACTTC; CDR3: CASSRSHEQYF
V: TRBV28; J: TRBJ2-5; size: few; D: -; DNA: TGTGCCAGCAGTTCGGGAGTTGGGACCCAGTACTTC; CDR3: CASSSGVGTQYF
V: TRBV5-4; J: TRBJ2-1; size: -; D: -; DNA: TGTGCCAGCAGCTTGCGGTCGGGAGTAGACTACAATGAGCAGTTCTTC; CDR3: CASSLRSGVDYNEQFF
V: TRBV5-4; J: TRBJ2-7; size: -; D: TRBD2; DNA: TGTGCCAGCAGCTACGTAGCGGGGGCTTACTACGAGCAGTACTTC; CDR3: CASSYVAGAYYEQYF
V: TRBV10-3; J: TRBJ2-7; size: -; D: TRBD2; DNA: TGTGCCATCACCCGGGGGGACCGGTCCTACGAGCAGTACTTC; CDR3: CAITRGDRSYEQYF
V: TRBV30; J: TRBJ2-5; size: -; D: -; DNA: TGTGCCTGGAGTGTCGTTACAGCCAAGGCAACCCAGTACTTC; CDR3: CAWSVVTAKATQYF
V: TRBV20-1; J: TRBJ1-5; size: many; D: -; DNA: TGCAGTGCTACCAGGATTATCGGCAATCAGCCCCAGCATTTT; CDR3: CSATRIIGNQPQHF
V: TRBV2; J: TRBJ1-1; size: many; D: -; DNA: TGTGCCAGCAGTGCGATCACAGGGTTCACTGAAGCTTTCTTT; CDR3: CASSAITGFTEAFF
V: TRBV29-1; J: TRBJ1-2; size: few; D: -; DNA: TGCAGCTTCGAAATGGGAAACTATGGCTACACCTTC; CDR3: CSFEMGNYGYTF
V: TRBV5-4; J: TRBJ2-3; size: few; D: TRBD2; DNA: TGTGCCAGCAGCCCCGGGGCTAGCGGGGGATGGGGAGATACGCAGTATTTT; CDR3: CASSPGASGGWGDTQYF
V: TRBV28; J: TRBJ2-7; size: many; D: TRBD1; DNA: TGTGCCAGCAGGGGGACAGGGGGCCCCTACGAGCAGTACTTC; CDR3: CASRGTGGPYEQYF
V: TRBV13; J: TRBJ2-7; size: few; D: TRBD2; DNA: TGTGCCAGCAGCCTGGGAGACAGCGGGGGCGAGCAGTACTTC; CDR3: CASSLGDSGGEQYF
V: TRBV11-2; J: TRBJ2-3; size: -; D: -; DNA: TGTGCCAGCAGCCCGAGGAGGGAGGCAGATACGCAGTATTTT; CDR3: CASSPRREADTQYF
V: TRBV12-2; J: TRBJ2-7; size: -; D: -; DNA: TGTGCAAGTCGCTTAGCGCGTTGCGGGGGCTCCTACGAGCAGTACTTC; CDR3: CASRLARCGGSYEQYF
V: TRBV6-5; J: TRBJ2-7; size: -; D: TRBD1; DNA: TGTGCCAGCAGCCCGGACAGGGTGGCCTGGGAGCAGTACTTC; CDR3: CASSPDRVAWEQYF
V: TRBV11-2; J: TRBJ2-2; size: few; D: TRBD1; DNA: TGTGCCAGCAGCCGACAGCAGGGGGCGAACACCGGGGAGCTGTTTTTT; CDR3: CASSRQQGANTGELFF
V: TRBV28; J: TRBJ2-5; size: once; D: -; DNA: TGTGCCAGCAGTGTCGCCGTGGAGACCCAGTACTTC; CDR3: CASSVAVETQYF
V: TRBV10-2; J: TRBJ2-7; size: -; D: -; DNA: TGCGCCAGCAGTGAGGTGGACGAGCAGTACTTC; CDR3: CASSEVDEQYF
V: TRBV6-1; J: TRBJ2-1; size: once; D: -; DNA: TGTGCCAGCAGATATTCTGGGGCAGTACGATACAATGAGCAGTTCTTC; CDR3: CASRYSGAVRYNEQFF
V: TRBV28; J: TRBJ2-1; size: -; D: -; DNA: TGTGCCAGCAGTTTATGGGACCCAGGACGGGTCAATGAGCAGTTCTTC; CDR3: CASSLWDPGRVNEQFF
V: TRBV20-1; J: TRBJ1-1; size: -; D: -; DNA: TGCAGTGCTAGAGATGCAACCGCTGGAGCTTTCTTT; CDR3: CSARDATAGAFF
V: TRBV3-1; J: TRBJ2-7; size: few; D: -; DNA: TGTGCCAGCAGCCAAGAAGGGACCTACGAGCAGTACTTC; CDR3: CASSQEGTYEQYF
V: TRBV27; J: TRBJ2-3; size: -; D: -; DNA: TGTGCCAGCGAGCGGGCGGATACGCAGTATTTT; CDR3: CASERADTQYF
V: TRBV12-3/TRBV12-4; J: TRBJ2-1; size: few; D: TRBD2; DNA: TGTGCCAGTAGCGGCCTAGCGGGGAAATCCTACAATGAGCAGTTCTTC; CDR3: CASSGLAGKSYNEQFF
V: TRBV28; J: TRBJ1-2; size: many; D: -; DNA: TGTGCCAGCAGTTTGCGGGACGATGGCTACACCTTC; CDR3: CASSLRDDGYTF
V: TRBV29-1; J: TRBJ2-1; size: -; D: -; DNA: TGCAGCGTGACTGGTGACAATGAGCAGTTCTTC; CDR3: CSVTGDNEQFF
V: TRBV3-1; J: TRBJ2-7; size: -; D: -; DNA: TGTGCCAGCAGCCCTGGGAATGGGGCCTACGAGCAGTACTTC; CDR3: CASSPGNGAYEQYF